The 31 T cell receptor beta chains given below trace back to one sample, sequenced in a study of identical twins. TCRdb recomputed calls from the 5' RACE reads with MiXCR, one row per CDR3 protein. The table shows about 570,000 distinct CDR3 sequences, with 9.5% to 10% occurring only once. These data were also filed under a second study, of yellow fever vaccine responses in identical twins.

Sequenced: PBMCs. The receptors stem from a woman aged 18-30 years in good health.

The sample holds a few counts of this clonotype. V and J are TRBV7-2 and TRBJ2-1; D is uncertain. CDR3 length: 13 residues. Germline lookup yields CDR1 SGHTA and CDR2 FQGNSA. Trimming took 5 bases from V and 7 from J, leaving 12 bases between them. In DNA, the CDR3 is TGTGCCAGCAGCCCCACACTTGGGAATGAGCAGTTCTTC. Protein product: CASSPTLGNEQFF.

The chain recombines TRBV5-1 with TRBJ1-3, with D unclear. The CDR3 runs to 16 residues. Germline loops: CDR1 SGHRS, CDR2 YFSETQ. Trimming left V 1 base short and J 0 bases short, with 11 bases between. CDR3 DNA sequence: TGCGCCAGCAGCTTGAGTTCGCCCGGCTCTGGAAACACCATATATTTT. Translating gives CASSLSSPGSGNTIYF.

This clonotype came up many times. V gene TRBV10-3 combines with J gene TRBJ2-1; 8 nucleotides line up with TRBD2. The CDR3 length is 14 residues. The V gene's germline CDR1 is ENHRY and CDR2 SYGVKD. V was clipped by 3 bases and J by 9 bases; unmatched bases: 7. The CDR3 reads CAISDPRGGTEQFF. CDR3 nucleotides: TGTGCCATCAGTGATCCCCGCGGGGGGACTGAGCAGTTCTTC.

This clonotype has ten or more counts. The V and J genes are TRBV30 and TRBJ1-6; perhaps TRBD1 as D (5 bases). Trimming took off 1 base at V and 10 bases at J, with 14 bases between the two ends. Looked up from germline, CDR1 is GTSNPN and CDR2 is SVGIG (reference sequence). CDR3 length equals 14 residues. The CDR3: CAWSGNRLRSPLHF. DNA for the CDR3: TGTGCCTGGAGTGGGAACAGGCTCCGATCACCCCTCCACTTT.

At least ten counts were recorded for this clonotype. This CDR3 reads CASSQDRLAVNTGELFF. The CDR3 DNA sequence: TGCGCCAGCAGCCAAGACCGGCTAGCGGTTAACACCGGGGAGCTGTTTTTT. The V call is TRBV4-3, the J call TRBJ2-2, with 7 bases fitting TRBD2. Germline V CDR1 and CDR2: LGHNA, YSLEER. This CDR3 is built from 17 residues. V was pared by 0 bases and J by 2 bases, with 6 bases of the junction left unmatched.

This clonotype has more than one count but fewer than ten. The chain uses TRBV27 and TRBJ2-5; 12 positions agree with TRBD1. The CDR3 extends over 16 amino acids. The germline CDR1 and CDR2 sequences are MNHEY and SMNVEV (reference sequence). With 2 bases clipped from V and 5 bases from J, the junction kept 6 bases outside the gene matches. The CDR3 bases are TGTGCCAGCAGTTTACAGGGACAGGGGGCTTGGGAGACCCAGTACTTC. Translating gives CASSLQGQGAWETQYF.

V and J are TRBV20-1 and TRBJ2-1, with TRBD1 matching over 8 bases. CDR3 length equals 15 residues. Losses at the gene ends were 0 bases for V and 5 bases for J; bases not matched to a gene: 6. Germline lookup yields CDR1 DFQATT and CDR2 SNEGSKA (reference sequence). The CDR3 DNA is TGCAGTGCTAGAGATCCAGGACAGGGCCACAATGAGCAGTTCTTC. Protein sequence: CSARDPGQGHNEQFF.

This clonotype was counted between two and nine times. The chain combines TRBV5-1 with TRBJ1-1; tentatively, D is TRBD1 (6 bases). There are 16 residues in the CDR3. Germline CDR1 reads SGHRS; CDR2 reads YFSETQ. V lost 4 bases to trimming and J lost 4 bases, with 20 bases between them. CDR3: CASSPTLGGSVTEAFF. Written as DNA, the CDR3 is TGCGCCAGCAGCCCAACTTTGGGGGGCAGCGTCACTGAAGCTTTCTTT.

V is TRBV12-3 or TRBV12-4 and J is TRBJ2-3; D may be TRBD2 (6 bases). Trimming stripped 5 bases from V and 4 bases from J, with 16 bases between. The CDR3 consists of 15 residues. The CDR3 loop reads CASSVRGSGSDTQYF. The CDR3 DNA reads TGTGCCAGCAGTGTTCGGGGGTCAGGGTCAGATACGCAGTATTTT.

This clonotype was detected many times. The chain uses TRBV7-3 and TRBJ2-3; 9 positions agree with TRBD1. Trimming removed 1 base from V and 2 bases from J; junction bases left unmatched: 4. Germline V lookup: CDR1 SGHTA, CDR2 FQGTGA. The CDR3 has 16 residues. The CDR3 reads CASSLMGQGFTDTQYF. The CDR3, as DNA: TGTGCCAGCAGCTTAATGGGACAGGGTTTCACAGATACGCAGTATTTT.

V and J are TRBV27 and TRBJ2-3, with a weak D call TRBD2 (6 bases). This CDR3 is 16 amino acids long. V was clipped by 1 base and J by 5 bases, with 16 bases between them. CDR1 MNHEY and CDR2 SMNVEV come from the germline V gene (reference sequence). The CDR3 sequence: CASSLWRGILRDTQYF. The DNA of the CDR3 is TGTGCCAGCAGTTTATGGAGGGGCATATTGAGAGATACGCAGTATTTT.

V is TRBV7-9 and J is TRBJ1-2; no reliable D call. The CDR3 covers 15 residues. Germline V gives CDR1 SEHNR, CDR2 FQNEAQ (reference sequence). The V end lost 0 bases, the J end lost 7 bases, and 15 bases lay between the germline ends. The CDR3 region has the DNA TGTGCCAGCAGCTTAGCGAATACGTCCCGAGGTGGCTACACCTTC. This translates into CASSLANTSRGGYTF. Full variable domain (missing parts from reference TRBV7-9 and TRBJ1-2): DTGVSQNPRHKITKRGQNVTFRCDPISEHNRLYWYRQTLGQGPEFLTYFQNEAQLEKSRLLSDRFSAERPKGSFSTLEIQRTEQGDSAMYLCASSLANTSRGGYTFGSGTRLTVV.

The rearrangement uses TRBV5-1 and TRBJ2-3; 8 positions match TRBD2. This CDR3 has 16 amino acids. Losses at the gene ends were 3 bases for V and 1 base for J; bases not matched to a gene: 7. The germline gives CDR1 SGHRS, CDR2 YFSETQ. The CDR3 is CASSYKTTSGTDTQYF. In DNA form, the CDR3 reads TGCGCCAGCAGCTACAAAACGACTAGCGGCACAGATACGCAGTATTTT.

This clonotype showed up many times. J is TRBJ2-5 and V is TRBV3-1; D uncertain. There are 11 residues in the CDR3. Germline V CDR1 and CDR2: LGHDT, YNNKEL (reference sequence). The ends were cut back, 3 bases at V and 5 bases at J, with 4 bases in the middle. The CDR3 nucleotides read TGTGCCAGCAGCCATGTGGAGACCCAGTACTTC. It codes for CASSHVETQYF.

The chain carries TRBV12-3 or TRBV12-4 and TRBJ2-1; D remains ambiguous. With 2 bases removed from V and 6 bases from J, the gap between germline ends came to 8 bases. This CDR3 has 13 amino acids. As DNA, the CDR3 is TGTGCCAGCAGTTTAAAGGCCGGCAATGAGCAGTTCTTC. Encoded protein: CASSLKAGNEQFF.

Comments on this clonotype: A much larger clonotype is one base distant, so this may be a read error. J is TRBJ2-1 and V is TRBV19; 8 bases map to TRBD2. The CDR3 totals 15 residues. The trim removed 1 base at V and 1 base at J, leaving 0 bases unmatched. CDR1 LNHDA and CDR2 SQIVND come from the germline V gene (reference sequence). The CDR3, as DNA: TGTGCCAGTAGTATAGGCGGGAGGTCCTACAATGAGCAGTTCTTC. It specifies CASSIGGRSYNEQFF.

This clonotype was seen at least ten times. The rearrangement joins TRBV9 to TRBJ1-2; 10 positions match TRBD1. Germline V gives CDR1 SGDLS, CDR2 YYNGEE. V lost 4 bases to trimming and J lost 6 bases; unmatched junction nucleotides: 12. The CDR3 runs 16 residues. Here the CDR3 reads CASSSRDRGRSHGYTF. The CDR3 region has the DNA TGTGCCAGCAGCTCAAGAGACAGGGGGCGTTCCCATGGCTACACCTTC.

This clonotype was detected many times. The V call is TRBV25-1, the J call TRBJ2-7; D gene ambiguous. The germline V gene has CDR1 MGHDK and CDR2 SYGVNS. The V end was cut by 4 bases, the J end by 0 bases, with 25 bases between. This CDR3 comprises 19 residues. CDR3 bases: TGTGCCAGCAGTGGGCCCGACGGCAGGTTTCGACCGAGCTCCTACGAGCAGTACTTC. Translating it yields CASSGPDGRFRPSSYEQYF.

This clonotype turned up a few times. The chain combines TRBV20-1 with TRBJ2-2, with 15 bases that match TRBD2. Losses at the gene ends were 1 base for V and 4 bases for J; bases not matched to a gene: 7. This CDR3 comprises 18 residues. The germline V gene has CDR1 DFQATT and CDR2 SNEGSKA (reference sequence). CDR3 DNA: TGCAGTGCTAGAGCAGGGACTAGCGGGGGGCCGAGCACCGGGGAGCTGTTTTTT. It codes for CSARAGTSGGPSTGELFF.

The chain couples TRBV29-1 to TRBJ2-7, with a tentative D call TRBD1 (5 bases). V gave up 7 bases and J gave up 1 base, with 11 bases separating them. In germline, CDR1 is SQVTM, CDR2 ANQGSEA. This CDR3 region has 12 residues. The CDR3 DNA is TGCAGCGCACAGGACAATTCCTACGAGCAGTACTTC. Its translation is CSAQDNSYEQYF.

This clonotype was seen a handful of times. The CDR3 loop reads CASSLARGGYQETQYF. CDR3 DNA sequence: TGTGCCAGCAGTTTAGCGCGCGGGGGGTACCAAGAGACCCAGTACTTC. This chain joins TRBV12-3 or TRBV12-4 and TRBJ2-5; 8 nucleotides agree with TRBD2. The ends lost 0 bases at V and 0 bases at J; junction bases unmatched: 3. This CDR3 region has 16 residues.

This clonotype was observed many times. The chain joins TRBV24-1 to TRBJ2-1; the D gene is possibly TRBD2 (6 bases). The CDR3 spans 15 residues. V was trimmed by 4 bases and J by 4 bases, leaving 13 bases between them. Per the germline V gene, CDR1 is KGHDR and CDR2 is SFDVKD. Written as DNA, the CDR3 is TGTGCCACCAGTGACCTTGGACGGGGGTACAATGAGCAGTTCTTC. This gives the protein CATSDLGRGYNEQFF.

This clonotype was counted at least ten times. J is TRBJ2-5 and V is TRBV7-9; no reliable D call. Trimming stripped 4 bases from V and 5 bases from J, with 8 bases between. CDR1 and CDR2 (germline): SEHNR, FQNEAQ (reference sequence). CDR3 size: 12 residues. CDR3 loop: CASSSDGETQYF. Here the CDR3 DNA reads TGTGCCAGCAGCTCCGACGGGGAGACCCAGTACTTC.

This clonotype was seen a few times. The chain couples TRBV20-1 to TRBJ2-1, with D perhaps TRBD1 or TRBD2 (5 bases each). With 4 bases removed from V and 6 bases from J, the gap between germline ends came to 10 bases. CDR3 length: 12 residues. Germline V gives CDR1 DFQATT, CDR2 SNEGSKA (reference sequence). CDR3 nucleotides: TGCAGTGCTAATGAGGGGATCAATGAGCAGTTCTTC. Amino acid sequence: CSANEGINEQFF.

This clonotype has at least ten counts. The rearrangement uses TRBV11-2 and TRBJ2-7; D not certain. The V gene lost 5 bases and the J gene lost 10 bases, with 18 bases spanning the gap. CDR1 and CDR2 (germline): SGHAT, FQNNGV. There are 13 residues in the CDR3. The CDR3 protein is CASSADRAPIQYF. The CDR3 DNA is TGTGCCAGCAGCGCAGACCGGGCCCCGATTCAGTACTTC.

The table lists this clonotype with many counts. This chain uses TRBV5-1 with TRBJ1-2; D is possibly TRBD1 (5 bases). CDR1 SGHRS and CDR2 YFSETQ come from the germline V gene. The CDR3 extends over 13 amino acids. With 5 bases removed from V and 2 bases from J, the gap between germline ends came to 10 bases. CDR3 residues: CASSGHENYGYTF. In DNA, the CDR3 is TGCGCCAGCAGTGGACACGAAAACTATGGCTACACCTTC.

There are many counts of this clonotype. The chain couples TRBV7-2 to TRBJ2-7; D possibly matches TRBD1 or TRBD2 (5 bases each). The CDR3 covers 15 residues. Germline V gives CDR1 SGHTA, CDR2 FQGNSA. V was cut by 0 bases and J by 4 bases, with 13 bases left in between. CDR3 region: CASSLALERTYEQYF. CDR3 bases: TGTGCCAGCAGCTTAGCGCTCGAGCGGACATACGAGCAGTACTTC.

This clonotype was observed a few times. As DNA, the CDR3 is TGTGCCAGTCGAAGGAAATTAAGCACAGATACGCAGTATTTT. Translating it yields CASRRKLSTDTQYF. The J gene is TRBJ2-3, the V gene TRBV19, with D hard to call. V lost 8 bases to trimming and J lost 0 bases, with 12 bases between them. Germline CDR1 is LNHDA and CDR2 is SQIVND (reference sequence). There are 14 residues in the CDR3.

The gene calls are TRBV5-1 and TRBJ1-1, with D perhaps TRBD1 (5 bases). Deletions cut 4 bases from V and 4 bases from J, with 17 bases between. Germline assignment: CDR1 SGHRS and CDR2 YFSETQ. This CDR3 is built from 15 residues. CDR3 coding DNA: TGCGCCAGCAGCCCACCGGGGGGGAGTATCACTGAAGCTTTCTTT. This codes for CASSPPGGSITEAFF.

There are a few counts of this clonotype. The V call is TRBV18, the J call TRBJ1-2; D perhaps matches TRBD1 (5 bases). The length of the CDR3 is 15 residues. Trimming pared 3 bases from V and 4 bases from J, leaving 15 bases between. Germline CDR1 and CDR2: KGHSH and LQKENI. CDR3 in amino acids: CASSPIDSGSYGYTF. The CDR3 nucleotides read TGTGCCAGCTCACCTATTGACTCAGGGTCCTATGGCTACACCTTC.

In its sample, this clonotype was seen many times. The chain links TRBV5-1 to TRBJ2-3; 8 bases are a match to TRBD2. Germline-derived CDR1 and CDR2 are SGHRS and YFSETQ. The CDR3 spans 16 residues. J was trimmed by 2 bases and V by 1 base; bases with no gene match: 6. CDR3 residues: CASSLSAGGTTDTQYF. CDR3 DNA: TGCGCCAGCAGCTTGTCCGCGGGGGGAACCACAGATACGCAGTATTTT.